The 4 T cell receptor beta chains below come from one sample, sequenced in a study of OX40 agonist ivuxolimab in advanced cancers. Produced via immunoSEQ multiplex PCR; TCRdb's table is partial and in-frame only. The sample contains 65,000 to 95,000 clones, about 83% of which appear only once. The material was CD4+ or CD8+ T cells sorted from blood, obtained in a trial of the OX40 agonist ivuxolimab. These receptors all come from an adult with an advanced solid tumor such as melanoma, head and neck, liver or kidney cancer.

The chain uses TRBV6-5 and TRBJ1-2; a weak D match, TRBD1 (5 bases). V was shortened by 7 bases and J by 2 bases, with 14 bases between the two germline ends. Per germline, CDR1 MNHEY and CDR2 SVGAGI. This CDR3 is built from 14 residues. The CDR3 nucleotides are TGTGCCAGCACAGAAGGAGGGACGAACTATGGCTACACCTTC. It encodes CASTEGGTNYGYTF.

V gene TRBV5-1 combines with J gene TRBJ1-4, with TRBD1 as a possible D gene (5 bases). The V end lost 4 bases, the J end lost 7 bases, and 14 bases lay between the germline ends. Per the germline V gene, CDR1 is SGHRS and CDR2 is YFSETQ. This CDR3 comprises 14 residues. CDR3 nucleotides: TGCGCCAGCAGCGGGGGAGGAGGGGCTGAAAAACTGTTTTTT. Translating gives CASSGGGGAEKLFF.

The rearrangement joins TRBV5-6 to TRBJ2-3; no clear D. This CDR3 is 12 amino acids long. CDR1 is SGHDT and CDR2 is YYEEEE in the germline V gene. The V and J ends lost 5 bases and 8 bases respectively, with 12 bases between them. The CDR3 DNA sequence: TGTGCCAGCAGTGCCACAAGTGGTACGCAGTATTTT. Protein sequence: CASSATSGTQYF.

This chain connects TRBV30 to TRBJ2-7; D gene uncertain. This CDR3 is 12 amino acids long. Germline CDR1 GTSNPN, CDR2 SVGIG (reference sequence). Trimming took off 0 bases at V and 4 bases at J, with 7 bases between the two ends. CDR3 bases: TGTGCCTGGAGTGTTACACAGTACGAGCAGTACTTC. Encoded protein: CAWSVTQYEQYF.